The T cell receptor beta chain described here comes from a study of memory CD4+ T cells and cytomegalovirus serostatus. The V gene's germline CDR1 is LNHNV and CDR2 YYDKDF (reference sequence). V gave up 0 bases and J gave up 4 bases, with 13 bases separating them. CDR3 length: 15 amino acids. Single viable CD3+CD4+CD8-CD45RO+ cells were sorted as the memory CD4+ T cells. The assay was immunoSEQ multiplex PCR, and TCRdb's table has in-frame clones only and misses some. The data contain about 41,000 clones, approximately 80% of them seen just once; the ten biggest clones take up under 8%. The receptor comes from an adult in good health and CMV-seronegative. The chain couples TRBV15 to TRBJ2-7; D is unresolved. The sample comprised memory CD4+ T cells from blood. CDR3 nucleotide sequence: TGTGCCACCAGCAGAGATCGGGCATCCCTATACGAGCAGTACTTC. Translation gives CATSRDRASLYEQYF. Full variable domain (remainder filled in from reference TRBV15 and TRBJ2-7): DAMVIQNPRYQVTQFGKPVTLSCSQTLNHNVMYWYQQKSSQAPKLLFHYYDKDFNNEADTPDNFQSRRPNTSFCFLDIRSPGLGDTAMYLCATSRDRASLYEQYFGPGTRLTVT.